A selection of T cell receptor beta chains follows, all from one sample in a study of PD-L1 blockade in urothelial cancer. The data were produced by immunoSEQ multiplex PCR, yet TCRdb's version contains in-frame clones alone and is incomplete. Of roughly 49,000 clones listed, around 83% are singletons. The sample consisted of PBMCs, taken around atezolizumab (anti-PD-L1) treatment. Receptor source: a man in his sixties with urothelial cancer. Each CDR3 is given with its conserved first and last residue. A D gene is named only where the DNA matches it firmly. Size is omitted from some rows. Given values are once, few, many or a class for expanded clones.

j_call,clone_size,d_call,v_call,cdr3_aa,cdr3_nt
TRBJ2-3,-,TRBD2,TRBV4-3,CASSHAKTSGGADTQYF,TGCGCCAGCAGCCATGCCAAGACTAGCGGGGGGGCAGATACGCAGTATTTT
TRBJ1-2,-,TRBD1,TRBV30,CAWSALGTGPFYYGYTF,TGTGCCTGGAGTGCCCTAGGGACAGGACCTTTTTACTATGGCTACACCTTC
TRBJ2-3,-,TRBD1,TRBV4-2,CASSQGQLTDTQYF,TGTGCCAGCAGCCAGGGACAGCTCACAGATACGCAGTATTTT
TRBJ1-2,once,TRBD1,TRBV7-2,CASSFGQGNYGYTF,TGTGCCAGCAGCTTCGGACAGGGTAACTATGGCTACACCTTC
TRBJ1-6,-,-,TRBV4-3,CASSDRFYSPLHF,TGCGCCAGTTCCGACAGGTTTTATTCACCCCTCCACTTT
TRBJ1-2,-,TRBD1,TRBV6-5,CASEGQIHYGYTF,TGTGCCAGCGAGGGACAGATTCACTATGGCTACACCTTC
TRBJ2-7,few,-,TRBV5-8,CASTNRLEQYF,TGTGCCAGCACTAACCGCCTCGAGCAGTACTTC
TRBJ1-1,-,TRBD1,TRBV19,CASSEWDRGLTEAFF,TGTGCCAGTAGTGAATGGGACAGGGGGCTCACTGAAGCTTTCTTT
TRBJ1-1,-,-,TRBV28,CASSLSPGNTEAFF,TGTGCCAGCAGTTTATCGCCAGGGAACACTGAAGCTTTCTTT
TRBJ2-5,-,TRBD1,TRBV5-6,CASRRDRGETQYF,TGTGCCAGCAGACGGGACAGGGGTGAGACCCAGTACTTC
TRBJ1-5,once,-,TRBV28,CASSRGFNQPQHF,TGTGCCAGCAGCAGGGGTTTCAATCAGCCCCAGCATTTT
TRBJ2-7,-,TRBD2,TRBV13,CASSQPGGSYEQYF,TGTGCCAGCAGTCAACCGGGGGGCTCCTACGAGCAGTACTTC
TRBJ2-3,-,-,TRBV11-2,CASSLGAATDTQYF,TGTGCCAGCAGCTTAGGTGCAGCGACAGATACGCAGTATTTT
TRBJ2-1,-,-,TRBV5-1,CASSLGLLQYEQFF,TGCGCCAGCAGCTTAGGACTACTACAATATGAGCAGTTCTTC
TRBJ1-2,-,-,TRBV2,CASGARQGYGYTF,TGTGCCAGCGGAGCCCGGCAGGGCTATGGCTACACCTTC
TRBJ1-2,-,-,TRBV7-6,CASSLTGVAGGYTF,TGTGCCAGCAGCTTAACTGGGGTAGCGGGTGGCTACACCTTC
TRBJ2-1,-,-,TRBV5-1,CASSLIGQGALAGALFSNEQFF,TGCGCCAGCAGCTTGATAGGACAGGGGGCACTAGCGGGAGCCCTTTTTAGCAATGAGCAGTTCTTC
TRBJ1-6,few,-,TRBV2,CASRVAGDNSPLHF,TGTGCCAGCAGGGTGGCAGGGGACAATTCACCCCTCCACTTT
TRBJ2-7,-,TRBD2,TRBV19,CASSITSGSSYEQYF,TGTGCCAGTAGTATAACTAGCGGGAGCTCCTACGAGCAGTACTTC
TRBJ2-7,-,TRBD1,TRBV12-5,CASGFGTAHEQYF,TGTGCTAGTGGTTTCGGGACAGCCCACGAGCAGTACTTC
TRBJ2-1,-,TRBD2,TRBV14,CASSQGPAGGAYNEQFF,TGTGCCAGCAGCCAAGGGCCTGCGGGGGGGGCCTACAATGAGCAGTTCTTC